The 10 T cell receptor beta chains listed next were all sequenced from one sample in a study of blood T cells in healthy people across ages. A second PCR, run for roughly 7 to 12 cycles, used a sample-barcoded 5' primer plus a J-beta primer mix. TCRdb processed the 5' RACE reads anew with MiXCR; each CDR3 protein has one entry. The sample includes hundreds of thousands of distinct CDR3 sequences, 22% of them seen just once. Sequencing was performed on blood. The receptors originated from a man between 65 and 79 years old in good health.

A few counts support this clonotype. The chain combines TRBV7-2 with TRBJ2-3; no definite D call. The CDR3 has 15 residues. Trimming stripped 1 base from V and 0 bases from J, with 8 bases between. CDR1 and CDR2 (germline): SGHTA, FQGNSA. CDR3 region: CASSLVWASTDTQYF. The CDR3 DNA is TGTGCCAGCAGCTTAGTTTGGGCTAGCACAGATACGCAGTATTTT.

The chain has TRBV3-1 and TRBJ1-1; D not certain. Germline V gene lookup returns CDR1 LGHDT and CDR2 YNNKEL (reference sequence). CDR3 size: 11 residues. V dropped 3 bases and J dropped 8 bases, with 7 bases sitting between them. The CDR3 region has the DNA TGTGCCAGCAGCCAGGGCCGGGAAGCTTTCTTT. It specifies CASSQGREAFF.

This clonotype has only a few counts. This chain uses TRBV30 with TRBJ2-7; D not resolved. The CDR3 totals 13 residues. CDR1 GTSNPN and CDR2 SVGIG come from the germline V gene (reference sequence). The V end lost 0 bases, the J end lost 2 bases, and 8 bases lay between the germline ends. CDR3 sequence: CAWSVLGTYEQYV. CDR3 DNA sequence: TGTGCCTGGAGTGTTCTGGGGACCTACGAGCAGTACGTC.

The gene calls are TRBV7-9 and TRBJ2-5; D uncertain. The CDR3 is made up of 13 amino acids. The germline V and J ends were trimmed by 2 bases and 1 base, with 5 bases remaining between them. The V gene's germline CDR1 is SEHNR and CDR2 FQNEAQ (reference sequence). The chain's CDR3 is CASSLWPQETQYF. The CDR3 nucleotides are TGTGCCAGCAGCTTATGGCCCCAAGAGACCCAGTACTTC.

This clonotype has more than one count but fewer than ten. V is TRBV19 and J is TRBJ1-1, with D perhaps TRBD1 (5 bases). The CDR3 sequence is 14 residues long. Germline lookup yields CDR1 LNHDA and CDR2 SQIVND (reference sequence). With 7 bases removed from V and 1 base from J, the gap between germline ends came to 13 bases. The CDR3 DNA reads as TGTGCCAGTAAAGGGGCGGCCGGGAACACTGAAGCTTTCTTT. As protein: CASKGAAGNTEAFF.

This clonotype has a handful of counts. V gene TRBV28 combines with J gene TRBJ2-2; maybe TRBD2 (7 bases). Trimming removed 7 bases at V and 6 bases at J, with 12 bases between. Germline lookup yields CDR1 MDHEN and CDR2 SYDVKM. The CDR3 contains 13 residues. In DNA form, the CDR3 reads TGTGCCAGCAAAAGGGGGGGCCCCGGGGAGCTGTTTTTT. It is translated as CASKRGGPGELFF.

This chain uses TRBV9 with TRBJ2-7; the match to TRBD1 covers 7 bases. Germline loops: CDR1 SGDLS, CDR2 YYNGEE. Trimming at V came to 0 bases and at J to 6 bases, leaving 9 bases not matched to a gene. There are 15 residues in the CDR3. The chain's CDR3 is CASSVGAETGREQYF. The CDR3 DNA sequence: TGTGCCAGCAGCGTAGGAGCCGAGACAGGGCGCGAGCAGTACTTC. Combining the CDR3 with reference TRBV9 and TRBJ2-7 gives the whole variable domain DSGVTQTPKHLITATGQRVTLRCSPRSGDLSVYWYQQSLDQGLQFLIQYYNGEERAKGNILERFSAQQFPDLHSELNLSSLELGDSALYFCASSVGAETGREQYFGPGTRLTVT.

J is TRBJ2-3 and V is TRBV29-1; D not certain. The CDR3 contains 13 residues. Germline lookup yields CDR1 SQVTM and CDR2 ANQGSEA. V dropped 5 bases and J dropped 2 bases, with 11 bases sitting between them. The CDR3 nucleotides read TGCAGCGTTTGTAGGTCAACCACAGATACGCAGTATTTT. As protein: CSVCRSTTDTQYF.

With regard to this clonotype: The junction departs from germline at one end; a sequencing error may be responsible. The chain joins TRBV12-3 or TRBV12-4 to TRBJ2-3, with a tentative D call TRBD2 (6 bases). The CDR3 length is 15 residues. As DNA, the CDR3 is TGTGCCAGCAGTTTCTCTAGCGTGAGAGCAGATACGCAATATTTT. It specifies CASSFSSVRADTQYF.

The chain joins TRBV20-1 to TRBJ1-1; the D is unclear. Germline V lookup: CDR1 DFQATT, CDR2 SNEGSKA (reference sequence). The CDR3 extends over 12 amino acids. Trimming took off 1 base at V and 3 bases at J, with 6 bases between the two ends. The chain's CDR3 is CSARVEDTEAFF. In DNA form, the CDR3 reads TGCAGTGCTAGAGTCGAGGACACTGAAGCTTTCTTT.